The table lists the clone carrying this T cell receptor (beta chain) with a few counts. Isolated RNA was reverse transcribed into cDNA used as the sequencing template. This table comes from immunoSEQ multiplex PCR, and its TCRdb copy is limited to in-frame clones, with some not included. This table holds about 120,000 clones, around two fifths found once. This sample was taken from a study of CD8+ T cells in alopecia areata. Looking at the study overall: Tofacitinib lasted 6 to 18 months, then 6 months off drug.

This CDR3 spans 14 amino acids. The germline CDR1 and CDR2 sequences are SGHRS and YFSETQ. V lost 5 bases to trimming and J lost 4 bases, with 13 bases between them. Sequenced: CD4+ T cells sorted from blood. The chain carries TRBV5-1 and TRBJ1-3; unclear D gene. The receptor comes from a human donor with alopecia areata. CDR3 sequence: CASSYAESGNTIYF. DNA for the CDR3: TGCGCCAGCAGTTATGCGGAATCCGGAAACACCATATATTTT.